What follows are 5 T cell receptor beta chains derived from one specimen sequenced in a study of T cell changes during pregnancy in multiple sclerosis (dated 2019 in TCRdb). Libraries were constructed by the immunoSEQ multiplex PCR assay. This is the immuneACCESS table as TCRdb keeps it, with only in-frame sequences that have V and J called. A part of the clones is gone; compared with another copy, unresolved V genes explain less than half, and the rest is unexplained. A total of roughly 40,000 clones appear in this sample, about 92% of them only once. The ten largest account for over 10% of the sample. The sample in question was CD8+ T cells from peripheral blood mononuclear cells, obtained in the first trimester of pregnancy. Source of these receptors: a female donor with multiple sclerosis, enrolled in a pregnancy study.

This chain uses TRBV7-8 with TRBJ2-7; the D gene is possibly TRBD1 (6 bases). The CDR3 contains 14 residues. The V end lost 1 base, the J end lost 3 bases, and 10 bases lay between the germline ends. Looked up from germline, CDR1 is SGHVS and CDR2 is FQNEAQ. This chain's CDR3 is CASSLDLGHYEQYF. In DNA form, the CDR3 reads TGTGCCAGCAGCTTAGATTTGGGACACTACGAGCAGTACTTC.

The CDR3: CASSVSGGANNEQFF. The CDR3 coding sequence is TGTGCCAGCAGCGTTAGCGGGGGGGCCAACAATGAGCAGTTCTTC. This sequence joins TRBV9 and TRBJ2-1; 11 bases match TRBD2. Germline V gene lookup returns CDR1 SGDLS and CDR2 YYNGEE. The CDR3 has 15 amino acids. Trimming cost V 2 bases and J 5 bases; bases outside gene matches: 3.

V and J are TRBV7-3 and TRBJ2-3; tentatively, D is TRBD2 (6 bases). The CDR3 totals 15 residues. V dropped 1 base and J dropped 1 base, with 9 bases sitting between them. Germline V lookup: CDR1 SGHTA, CDR2 FQGTGA. CDR3 nucleotide sequence: TGTGCCAGCAGCTTAAGAACGGGGGGCACAGATACGCAGTATTTT. Encoded protein: CASSLRTGGTDTQYF.

The chain carries TRBV27 and TRBJ1-2; maybe TRBD1 (5 bases). There are 13 residues in the CDR3. V dropped 2 bases and J dropped 2 bases, with 6 bases sitting between them. In germline, CDR1 is MNHEY, CDR2 SMNVEV (reference sequence). The CDR3 spells CASSLDRNYGYTF. In DNA form, the CDR3 reads TGTGCCAGCAGTTTAGACAGAAACTATGGCTACACCTTC.

The chain uses TRBV27 and TRBJ2-1; 8 nucleotides agree with TRBD1. The germline CDR1 and CDR2 sequences are MNHEY and SMNVEV (reference sequence). The CDR3 loop spans 14 amino acids. V gave up 7 bases and J gave up 3 bases; unmatched junction bases: 5. The CDR3 region is CASKRQGIYNEQFF. The CDR3 nucleotides are TGTGCCAGCAAGAGACAGGGGATCTACAATGAGCAGTTCTTC.